This T cell receptor (beta chain) stems from a study of blood T cells in healthy people across ages. Germline CDR1 is SNHLY and CDR2 is FYNNEI. V was clipped by 5 bases and J by 2 bases; unmatched bases: 8. The CDR3 has 16 amino acids. Worth noting for this clonotype: Antigen unknown.

Together with a sample-barcoded 5' primer, a J-beta primer mix was included in a second PCR lasting about 6 to 11 cycles. Sequencing of every sample gave 2.5 million or more CDR3-containing paired-end reads. TCRdb analysed the 5' RACE reads with MiXCR anew, one entry per CDR3 protein. The sample shows some 710,000 distinct CDR3 sequences, less than 60% of them seen only once. Study-wide results and limits: Among T cells, TCR beta diversity per million cells dropped roughly linearly as age rose.

Sequenced sample: blood. The source is a man at least 80 years old in good health. The chain carries TRBV2 and TRBJ2-4; 8 bases are shared with TRBD2. CDR3 nucleotides: TGTGCCAGCAGTTCAGGACTAGCCATGCCCAAAAACATTCAGTACTTC. This codes for CASSSGLAMPKNIQYF.